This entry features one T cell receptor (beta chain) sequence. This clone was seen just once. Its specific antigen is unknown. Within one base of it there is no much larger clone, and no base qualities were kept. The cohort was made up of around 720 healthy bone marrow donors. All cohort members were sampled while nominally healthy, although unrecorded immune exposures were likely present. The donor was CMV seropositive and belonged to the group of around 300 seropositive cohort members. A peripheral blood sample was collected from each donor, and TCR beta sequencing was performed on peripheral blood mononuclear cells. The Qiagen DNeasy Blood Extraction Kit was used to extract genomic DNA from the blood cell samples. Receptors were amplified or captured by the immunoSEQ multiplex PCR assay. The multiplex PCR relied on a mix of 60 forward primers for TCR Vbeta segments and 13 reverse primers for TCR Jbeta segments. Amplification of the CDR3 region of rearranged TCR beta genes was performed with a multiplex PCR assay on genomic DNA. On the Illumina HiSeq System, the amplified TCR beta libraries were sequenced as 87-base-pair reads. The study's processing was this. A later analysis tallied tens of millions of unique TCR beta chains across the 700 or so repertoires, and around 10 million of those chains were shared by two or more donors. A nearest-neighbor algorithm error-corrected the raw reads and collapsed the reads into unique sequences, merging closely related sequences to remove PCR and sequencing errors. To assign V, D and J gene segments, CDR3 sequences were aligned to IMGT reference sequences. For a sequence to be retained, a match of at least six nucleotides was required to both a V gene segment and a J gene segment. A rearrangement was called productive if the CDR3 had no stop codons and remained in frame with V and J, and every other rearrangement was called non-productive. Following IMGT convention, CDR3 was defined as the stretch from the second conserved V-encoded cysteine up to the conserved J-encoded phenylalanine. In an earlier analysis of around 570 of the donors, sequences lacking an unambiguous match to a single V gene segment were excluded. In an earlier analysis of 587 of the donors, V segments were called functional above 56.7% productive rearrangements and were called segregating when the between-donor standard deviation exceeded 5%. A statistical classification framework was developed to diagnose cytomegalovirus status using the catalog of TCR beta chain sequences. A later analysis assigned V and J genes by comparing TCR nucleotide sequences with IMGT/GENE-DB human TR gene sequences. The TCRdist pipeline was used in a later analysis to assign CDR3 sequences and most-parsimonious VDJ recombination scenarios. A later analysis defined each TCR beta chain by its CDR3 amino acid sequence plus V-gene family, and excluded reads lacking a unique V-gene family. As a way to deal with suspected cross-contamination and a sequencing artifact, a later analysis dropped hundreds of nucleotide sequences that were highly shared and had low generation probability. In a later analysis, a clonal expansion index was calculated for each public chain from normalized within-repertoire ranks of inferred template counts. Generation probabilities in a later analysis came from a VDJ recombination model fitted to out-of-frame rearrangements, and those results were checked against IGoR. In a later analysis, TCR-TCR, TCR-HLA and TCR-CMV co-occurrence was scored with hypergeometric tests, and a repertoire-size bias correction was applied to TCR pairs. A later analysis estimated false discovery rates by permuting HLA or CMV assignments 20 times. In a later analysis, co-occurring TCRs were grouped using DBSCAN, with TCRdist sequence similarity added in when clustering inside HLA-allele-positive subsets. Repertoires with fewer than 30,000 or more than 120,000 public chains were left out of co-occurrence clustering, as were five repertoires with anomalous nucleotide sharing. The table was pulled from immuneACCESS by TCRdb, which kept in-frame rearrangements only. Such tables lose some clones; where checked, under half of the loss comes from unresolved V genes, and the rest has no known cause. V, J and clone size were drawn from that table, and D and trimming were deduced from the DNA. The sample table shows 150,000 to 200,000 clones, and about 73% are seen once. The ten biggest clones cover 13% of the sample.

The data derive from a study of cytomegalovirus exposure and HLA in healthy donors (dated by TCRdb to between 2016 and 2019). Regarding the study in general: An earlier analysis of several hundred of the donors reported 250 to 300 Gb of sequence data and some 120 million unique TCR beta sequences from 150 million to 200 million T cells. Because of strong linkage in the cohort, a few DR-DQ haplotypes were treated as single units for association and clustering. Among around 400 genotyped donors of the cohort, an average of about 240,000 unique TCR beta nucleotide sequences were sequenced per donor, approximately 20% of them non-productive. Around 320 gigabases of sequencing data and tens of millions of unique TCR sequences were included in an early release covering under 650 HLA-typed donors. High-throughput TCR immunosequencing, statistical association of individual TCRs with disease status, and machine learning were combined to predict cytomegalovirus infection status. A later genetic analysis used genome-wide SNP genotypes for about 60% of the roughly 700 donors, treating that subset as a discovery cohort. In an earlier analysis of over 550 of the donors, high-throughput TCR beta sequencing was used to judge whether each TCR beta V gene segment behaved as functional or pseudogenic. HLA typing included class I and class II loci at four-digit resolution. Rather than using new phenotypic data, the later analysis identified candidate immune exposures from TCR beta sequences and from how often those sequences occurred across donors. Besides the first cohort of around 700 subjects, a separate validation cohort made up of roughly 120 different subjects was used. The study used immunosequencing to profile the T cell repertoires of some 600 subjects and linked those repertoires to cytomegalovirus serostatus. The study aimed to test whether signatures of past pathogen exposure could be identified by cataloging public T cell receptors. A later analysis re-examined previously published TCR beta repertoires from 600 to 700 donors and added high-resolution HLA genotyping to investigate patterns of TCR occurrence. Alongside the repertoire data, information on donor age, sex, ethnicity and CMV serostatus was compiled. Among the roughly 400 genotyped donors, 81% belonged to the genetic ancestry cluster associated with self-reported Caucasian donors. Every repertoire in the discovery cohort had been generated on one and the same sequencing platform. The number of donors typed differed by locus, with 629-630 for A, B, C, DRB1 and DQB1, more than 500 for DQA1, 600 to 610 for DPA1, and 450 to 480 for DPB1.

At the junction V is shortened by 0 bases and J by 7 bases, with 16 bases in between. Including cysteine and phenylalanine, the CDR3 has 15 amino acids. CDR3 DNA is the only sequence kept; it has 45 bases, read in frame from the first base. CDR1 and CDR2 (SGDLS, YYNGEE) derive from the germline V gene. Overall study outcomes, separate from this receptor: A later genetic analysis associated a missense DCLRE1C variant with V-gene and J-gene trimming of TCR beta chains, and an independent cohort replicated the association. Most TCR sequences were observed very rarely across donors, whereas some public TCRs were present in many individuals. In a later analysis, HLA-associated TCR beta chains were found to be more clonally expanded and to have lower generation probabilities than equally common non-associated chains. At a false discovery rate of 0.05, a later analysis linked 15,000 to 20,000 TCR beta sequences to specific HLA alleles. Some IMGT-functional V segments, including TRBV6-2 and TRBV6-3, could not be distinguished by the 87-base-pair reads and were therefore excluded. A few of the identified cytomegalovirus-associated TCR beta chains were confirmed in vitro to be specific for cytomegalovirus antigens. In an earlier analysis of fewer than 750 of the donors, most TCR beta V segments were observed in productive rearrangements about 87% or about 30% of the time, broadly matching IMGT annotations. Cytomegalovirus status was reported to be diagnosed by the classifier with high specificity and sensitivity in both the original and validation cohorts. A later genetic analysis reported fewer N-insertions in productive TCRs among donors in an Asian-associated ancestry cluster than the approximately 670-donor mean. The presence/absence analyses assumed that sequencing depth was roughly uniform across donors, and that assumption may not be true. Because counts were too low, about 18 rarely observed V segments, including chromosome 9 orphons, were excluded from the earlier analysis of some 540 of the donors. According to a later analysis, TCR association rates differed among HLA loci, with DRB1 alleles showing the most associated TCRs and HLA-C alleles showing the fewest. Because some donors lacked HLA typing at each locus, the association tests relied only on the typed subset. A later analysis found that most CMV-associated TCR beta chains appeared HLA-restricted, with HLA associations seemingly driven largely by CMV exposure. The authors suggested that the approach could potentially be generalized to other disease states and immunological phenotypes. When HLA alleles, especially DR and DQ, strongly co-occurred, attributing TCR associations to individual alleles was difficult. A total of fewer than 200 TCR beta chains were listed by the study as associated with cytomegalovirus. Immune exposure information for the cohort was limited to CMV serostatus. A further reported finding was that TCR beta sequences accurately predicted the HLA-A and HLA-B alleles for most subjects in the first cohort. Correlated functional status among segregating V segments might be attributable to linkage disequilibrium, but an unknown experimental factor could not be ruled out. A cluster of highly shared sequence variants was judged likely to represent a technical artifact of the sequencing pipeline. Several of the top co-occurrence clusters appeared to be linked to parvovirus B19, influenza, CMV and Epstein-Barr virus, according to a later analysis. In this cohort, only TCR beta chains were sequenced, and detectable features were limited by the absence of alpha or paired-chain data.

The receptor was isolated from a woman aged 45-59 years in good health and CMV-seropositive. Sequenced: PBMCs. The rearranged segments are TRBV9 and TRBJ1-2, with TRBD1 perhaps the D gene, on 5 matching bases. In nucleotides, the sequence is TGTGCCAGCAGCGTAGACCCGGGGAGGGGTAGTGGCTACACCTTC. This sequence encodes CASSVDPGRGSGYTF. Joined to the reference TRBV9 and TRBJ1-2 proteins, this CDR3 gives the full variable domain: DSGVTQTPKHLITATGQRVTLRCSPRSGDLSVYWYQQSLDQGLQFLIQYYNGEERAKGNILERFSAQQFPDLHSELNLSSLELGDSALYFCASSVDPGRGSGYTFGSGTRLTVV.